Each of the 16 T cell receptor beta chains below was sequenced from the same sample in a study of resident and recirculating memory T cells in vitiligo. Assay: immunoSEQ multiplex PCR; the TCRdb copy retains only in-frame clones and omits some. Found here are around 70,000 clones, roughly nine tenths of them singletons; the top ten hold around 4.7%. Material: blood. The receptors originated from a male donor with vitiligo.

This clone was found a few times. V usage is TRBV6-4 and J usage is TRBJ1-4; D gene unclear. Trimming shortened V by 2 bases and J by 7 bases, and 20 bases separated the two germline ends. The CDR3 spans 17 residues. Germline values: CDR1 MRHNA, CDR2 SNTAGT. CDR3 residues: CASSDPRLRLRGEKLFF. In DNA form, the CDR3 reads TGTGCCAGCAGTGACCCGAGGTTGAGGTTGCGGGGTGAAAAACTGTTTTTT.

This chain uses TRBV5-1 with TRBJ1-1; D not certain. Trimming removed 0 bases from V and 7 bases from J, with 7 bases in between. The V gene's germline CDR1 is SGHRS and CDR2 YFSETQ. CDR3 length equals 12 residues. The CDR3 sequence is CASSLVASEAFF. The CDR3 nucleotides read TGCGCCAGCAGCTTGGTCGCGAGTGAAGCTTTCTTT.

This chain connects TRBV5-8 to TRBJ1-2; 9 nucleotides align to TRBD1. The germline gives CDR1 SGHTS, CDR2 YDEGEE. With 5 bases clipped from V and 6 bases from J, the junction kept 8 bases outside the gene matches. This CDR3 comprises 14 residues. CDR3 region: CASSSITGGHGYTF. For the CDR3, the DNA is TGTGCCAGCAGTTCAATCACAGGGGGCCATGGCTACACCTTC.

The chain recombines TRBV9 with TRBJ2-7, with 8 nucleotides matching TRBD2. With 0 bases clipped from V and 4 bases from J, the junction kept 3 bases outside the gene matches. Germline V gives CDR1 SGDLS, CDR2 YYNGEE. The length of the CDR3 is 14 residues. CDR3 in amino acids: CASSVDSGVYEQYF. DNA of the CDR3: TGTGCCAGCAGCGTAGATAGCGGGGTGTACGAGCAGTACTTC.

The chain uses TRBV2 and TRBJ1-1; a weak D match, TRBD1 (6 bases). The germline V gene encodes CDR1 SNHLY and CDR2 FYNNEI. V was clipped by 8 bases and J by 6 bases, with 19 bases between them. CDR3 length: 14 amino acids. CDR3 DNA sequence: TGTGCCAGCCCGAGGCAGGGGCTTGTCGCTGAAGCTTTCTTT. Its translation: CASPRQGLVAEAFF. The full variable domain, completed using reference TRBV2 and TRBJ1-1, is EPEVTQTPSHQVTQMGQEVILRCVPISNHLYFYWYRQILGQKVEFLVSFYNNEISEKSEIFDDQFSVERPDGSNFTLKIRSTKLEDSAMYFCASPRQGLVAEAFFGQGTRLTVV.

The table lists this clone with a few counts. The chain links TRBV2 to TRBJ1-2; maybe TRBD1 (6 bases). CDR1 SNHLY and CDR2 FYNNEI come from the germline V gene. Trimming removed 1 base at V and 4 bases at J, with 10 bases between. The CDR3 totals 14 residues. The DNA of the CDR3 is TGTGCCAGCAGTGAAGGGACAGACTTCTATGGCTACACCTTC. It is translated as CASSEGTDFYGYTF.

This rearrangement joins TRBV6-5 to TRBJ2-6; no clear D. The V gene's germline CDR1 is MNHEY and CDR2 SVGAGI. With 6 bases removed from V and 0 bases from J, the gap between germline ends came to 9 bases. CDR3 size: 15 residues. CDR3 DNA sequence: TGTGCCAGCAGACAGATTCCCTCTGGGGCCAACGTCCTGACTTTC. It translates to CASRQIPSGANVLTF.

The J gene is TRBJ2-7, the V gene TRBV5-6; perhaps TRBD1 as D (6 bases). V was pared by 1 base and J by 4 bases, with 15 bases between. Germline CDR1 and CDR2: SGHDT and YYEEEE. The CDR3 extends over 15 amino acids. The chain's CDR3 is CASSLHRDNLYEQYF. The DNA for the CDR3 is TGTGCCAGCAGCTTGCACCGGGACAACCTTTACGAGCAGTACTTC.

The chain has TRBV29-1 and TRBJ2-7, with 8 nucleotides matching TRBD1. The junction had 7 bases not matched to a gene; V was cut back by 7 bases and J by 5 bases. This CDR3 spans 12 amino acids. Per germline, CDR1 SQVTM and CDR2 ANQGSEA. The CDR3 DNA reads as TGCAGCGCCACGACAGGGGCTGACGAGCAGTACTTC. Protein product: CSATTGADEQYF.

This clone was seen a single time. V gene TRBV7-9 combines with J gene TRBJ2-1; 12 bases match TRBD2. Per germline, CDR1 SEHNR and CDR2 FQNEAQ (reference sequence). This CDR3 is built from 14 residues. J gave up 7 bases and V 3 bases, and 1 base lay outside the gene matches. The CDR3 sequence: CASSFLAGGNEQFF. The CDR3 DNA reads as TGTGCCAGCAGCTTCCTAGCGGGGGGGAATGAGCAGTTCTTC.

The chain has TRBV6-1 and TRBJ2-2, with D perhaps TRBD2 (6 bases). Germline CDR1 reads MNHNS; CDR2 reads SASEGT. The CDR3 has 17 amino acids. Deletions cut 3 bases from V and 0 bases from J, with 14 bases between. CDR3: CASSDGGAGPNTGELFF. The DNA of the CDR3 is TGTGCCAGCAGTGACGGGGGTGCGGGGCCGAACACCGGGGAGCTGTTTTTT.

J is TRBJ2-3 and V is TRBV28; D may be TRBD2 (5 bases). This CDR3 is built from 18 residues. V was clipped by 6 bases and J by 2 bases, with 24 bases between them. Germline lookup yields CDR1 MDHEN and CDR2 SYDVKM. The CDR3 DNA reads TGTGCCAGCAGCCGATCCCCCTTTAGCGAGGCACACACAGATACGCAGTATTTT. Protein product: CASSRSPFSEAHTDTQYF.

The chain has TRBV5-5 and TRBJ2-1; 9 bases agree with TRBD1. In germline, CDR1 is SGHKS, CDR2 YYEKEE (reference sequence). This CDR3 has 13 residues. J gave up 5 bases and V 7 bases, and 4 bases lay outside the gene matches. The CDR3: CASRDRAHNEQFF. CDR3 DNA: TGTGCCAGCCGGGACAGGGCACACAATGAGCAGTTCTTC.

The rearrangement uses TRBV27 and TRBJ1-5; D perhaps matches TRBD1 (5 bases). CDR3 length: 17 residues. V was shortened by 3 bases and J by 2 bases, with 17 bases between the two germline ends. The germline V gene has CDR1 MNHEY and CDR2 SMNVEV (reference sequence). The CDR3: CASSFSFPGYGNQPQHF. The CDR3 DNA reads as TGTGCCAGCAGTTTTTCCTTTCCAGGGTACGGCAATCAGCCCCAGCATTTT.

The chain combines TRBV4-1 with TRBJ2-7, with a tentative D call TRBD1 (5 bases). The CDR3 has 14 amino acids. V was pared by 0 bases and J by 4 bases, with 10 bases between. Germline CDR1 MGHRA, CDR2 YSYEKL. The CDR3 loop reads CASSQDAGFYEQYF. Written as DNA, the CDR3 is TGCGCCAGCAGCCAAGACGCAGGGTTTTACGAGCAGTACTTC.

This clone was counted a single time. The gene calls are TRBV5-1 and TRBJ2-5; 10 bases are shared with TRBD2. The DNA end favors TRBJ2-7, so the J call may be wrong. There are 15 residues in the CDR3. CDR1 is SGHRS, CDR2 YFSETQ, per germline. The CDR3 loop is CASSFSGGDSYEQYF. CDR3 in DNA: TGCGCCAGCAGCTTCAGCGGGGGGGACTCCTACGAGCAGTACTTC.